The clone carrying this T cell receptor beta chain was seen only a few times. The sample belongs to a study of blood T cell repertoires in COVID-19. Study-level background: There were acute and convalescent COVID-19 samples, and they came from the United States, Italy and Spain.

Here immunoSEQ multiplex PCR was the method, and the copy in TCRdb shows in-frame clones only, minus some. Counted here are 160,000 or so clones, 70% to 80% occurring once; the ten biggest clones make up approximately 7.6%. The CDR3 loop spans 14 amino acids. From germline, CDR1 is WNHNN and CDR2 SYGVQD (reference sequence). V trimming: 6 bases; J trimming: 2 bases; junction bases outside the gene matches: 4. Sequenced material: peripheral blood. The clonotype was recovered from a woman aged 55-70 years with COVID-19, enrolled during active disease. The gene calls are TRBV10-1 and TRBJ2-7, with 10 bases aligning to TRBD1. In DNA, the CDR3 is TGCGCCAGCAGGACGACAGGGGGCCCCTACGAGCAGTACTTC. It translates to CASRTTGGPYEQYF.